The 25 T cell receptor beta chains presented below share a single source sample, sequenced in a study of T cell repertoires in cytomegalovirus infection. No antigen has been identified for these receptors. TCRdb ran MiXCR on the reads and lists one entry per CDR3 protein. The sample lists around 540,000 distinct CDR3 sequences; roughly a third were seen once. The source material was cultured PBMCs, sampled from culture after CMV antigen stimulation. These receptors came from a human donor in good health (CMV status not recorded). Some clones in this sample may be carry-over from other donors' samples.

This clonotype was observed a few times. The chain uses TRBV19 and TRBJ1-1; D unresolved. CDR3 length: 12 residues. The V end lost 5 bases, the J end lost 4 bases, and 8 bases lay between the germline ends. Germline assignment: CDR1 LNHDA and CDR2 SQIVND (reference sequence). The DNA of the CDR3 is TGTGCCAGTAGTCTGCGTTTCACTGAAGCTTTCTTT. It specifies CASSLRFTEAFF.

The rearrangement joins TRBV11-2 to TRBJ2-3; the D gene could be TRBD1 or TRBD2 (6 bases each). Between the trimmed V and J ends, which lost 4 bases and 4 bases, there was a span of 12 bases. In germline, CDR1 is SGHAT, CDR2 FQNNGV. The CDR3 loop spans 14 amino acids. This CDR3 reads CASSSKGGSDTQYF. The CDR3 region has the DNA TGTGCCAGCAGCTCCAAAGGGGGGTCAGATACGCAGTATTTT.

This clonotype was observed a few times. This chain links TRBV6-5 with TRBJ2-7; possibly TRBD2 for D (5 bases). V lost 5 bases to trimming and J lost 2 bases, with 13 bases between them. Germline lookup yields CDR1 MNHEY and CDR2 SVGAGI. The CDR3 has 14 amino acids. This CDR3 reads CASSHVRGPYEQYF. The CDR3 bases are TGTGCCAGCAGTCACGTCCGGGGTCCCTACGAGCAGTACTTC.

A word on this clonotype: One base away lies a much larger clone, so this may be a sequencing read error. CDR3 bases: TGTGCCAGCAGTTTGACAAGGGATCTCCATGAGCAGTTCTTC. This sequence encodes CASSLTRDLHEQFF. The chain carries TRBV12-3 or TRBV12-4 and TRBJ2-1; D unclear. The CDR3 runs 14 residues. V gave up 3 bases and J gave up 8 bases, with 14 bases separating them.

The chain carries TRBV25-1 and TRBJ1-3; 9 bases match TRBD1. The CDR3 has 18 amino acids. Trimming removed 4 bases from V and 3 bases from J; junction bases left unmatched: 13. The V gene's germline CDR1 is MGHDK and CDR2 SYGVNS. CDR3 residues: CASSVGAPGQGVGNTIYF. The CDR3 DNA follows: TGTGCCAGCAGTGTTGGGGCTCCGGGACAGGGAGTTGGAAACACCATATATTTT.

CDR3 nucleotide sequence: TGTGCCAGCAGTTACGAGGGAGTGGGGACAGATACGCAGTATTTT. This translates into CASSYEGVGTDTQYF. The rearrangement links TRBV6-5 to TRBJ2-3; a weak D match, TRBD2 (5 bases). Germline-derived CDR1 and CDR2 are MNHEY and SVGAGI. The V end was cut by 2 bases, the J end by 3 bases, with 12 bases between. The CDR3 is 15 amino acids.

The V call is TRBV20-1, the J call TRBJ2-3; 11 bases line up with TRBD2. CDR1 and CDR2 (germline): DFQATT, SNEGSKA (reference sequence). This CDR3 comprises 15 residues. V lost 3 bases and J lost 8; bases outside the gene matches: 10. The CDR3 nucleotides read TGCAGTGCTAGTTGGCTAGCGGGAGGAGTGGGTACGCAGTATTTT. Translation gives CSASWLAGGVGTQYF.

This rearrangement joins TRBV12-3 or TRBV12-4 to TRBJ1-6, with 11 bases fitting TRBD1. The V segment lost 5 bases and the J segment 7 bases; nucleotides outside the gene matches: 10. The CDR3 consists of 17 residues. Here the CDR3 DNA reads TGTGCCAGCAGTCCCTGGACAGGGGGCTTGTCCAATTCACCCCTCCACTTT. This sequence encodes CASSPWTGGLSNSPLHF.

V and J are TRBV7-6 and TRBJ2-5; D gene ambiguous. Germline values: CDR1 SGHVS, CDR2 FNYEAQ. The V end was cut by 1 base, the J end by 5 bases, with 11 bases between. The length of the CDR3 is 14 residues. CDR3 region: CASSLEASKETQYF. CDR3 DNA sequence: TGTGCCAGCAGCTTAGAAGCTAGTAAGGAGACCCAGTACTTC.

This clonotype has only a few counts. The chain couples TRBV7-8 to TRBJ2-7; 11 bases are shared with TRBD2. J gave up 7 bases and V 1 base, and 6 bases lay outside the gene matches. The CDR3 is 15 amino acids. The V gene's germline CDR1 is SGHVS and CDR2 FQNEAQ. CDR3 DNA sequence: TGTGCCAGCAGCTTAGGACTAGCGGGACCGGGGGAGCAGTACGTC. The encoded protein is CASSLGLAGPGEQYV.

The chain links TRBV19 to TRBJ1-1, with a possible D match to TRBD1 (6 bases). The CDR3 spans 16 residues. Germline V gives CDR1 LNHDA, CDR2 SQIVND (reference sequence). V shed 3 bases and J shed 5 bases, with 19 bases lying between them. The CDR3 sequence: CASSMTPTGTKTEAFF. The DNA of the CDR3 is TGTGCCAGTAGTATGACACCCACCGGGACAAAGACTGAAGCTTTCTTT.

This clonotype occurred a few times. The genes are TRBV6-2 or TRBV6-3 and TRBJ2-3; D gene ambiguous. Trimming left V 6 bases short and J 6 bases short, with 7 bases between. This CDR3 contains 11 residues. Germline V gives CDR1 MNHEY, CDR2 SVGEGT. This chain's CDR3 is CASSKMDTQYF. The CDR3 DNA reads as TGTGCCAGCAGCAAAATGGATACGCAGTATTTT.

The V gene is TRBV28, the J gene TRBJ1-5, with D perhaps matching TRBD1 (5 bases). CDR3 length: 16 residues. CDR1 is MDHEN, CDR2 SYDVKM, per germline. The V gene lost 6 bases and the J gene lost 2 bases, with 17 bases spanning the gap. As DNA, the CDR3 is TGTGCCAGCAGCCCCCACAGGAGAGGGGGCAATCAGCCCCAGCATTTT. It translates to CASSPHRRGGNQPQHF.

There are a few counts of this clonotype. The chain combines TRBV11-2 with TRBJ2-6; D is undetermined. The CDR3 consists of 16 residues. Germline CDR1 reads SGHAT; CDR2 reads FQNNGV. Trimming took off 5 bases at V and 3 bases at J, with 14 bases between the two ends. The CDR3 bases are TGTGCCAGCAGCCCCCGACCGGCCTATGGGGCCAACGTCCTGACTTTC. This encodes CASSPRPAYGANVLTF.

The chain links TRBV12-5 to TRBJ2-3; the match to TRBD2 covers 7 bases. Germline loops: CDR1 LGHNT, CDR2 FRNRAP. V gave up 4 bases and J gave up 2 bases; unmatched junction bases: 3. This CDR3 is 14 amino acids long. CDR3 in amino acids: CASGSGRATDTQYF. CDR3 DNA: TGTGCTAGTGGTTCAGGGAGGGCCACAGATACGCAGTATTTT.

This clonotype was seen only a few times. The chain is built from TRBV27 and TRBJ2-3; the match to TRBD2 covers 7 bases. Germline V gene data show CDR1 as MNHEY and CDR2 as SMNVEV (reference sequence). CDR3 length equals 16 residues. Unmatched junction bases numbered 13, after V lost 5 bases and J lost 5 bases. The CDR3 sequence is CASSPYRGGGGDTQYF. The CDR3 nucleotides are TGTGCCAGCAGTCCCTATCGGGGAGGCGGGGGAGATACGCAGTATTTT.

The chain links TRBV12-3 or TRBV12-4 to TRBJ1-5; D uncertain. The CDR3 is 13 amino acids. V lost 5 bases, J lost 6 bases, and 11 bases lay in between. The CDR3 sequence: CASSGTSGQPQHF. CDR3 DNA: TGTGCCAGCAGTGGTACCTCCGGTCAGCCCCAGCATTTT.

The CDR3 is CATSALAGGPVEQFF. The CDR3 nucleotides read TGTGCCACCAGTGCCCTAGCGGGAGGGCCGGTTGAGCAGTTCTTC. The chain has TRBV24-1 and TRBJ2-1, with 12 bases lining up with TRBD2. V lost 5 bases to trimming and J lost 9 bases; unmatched junction nucleotides: 7. The germline V gene encodes CDR1 KGHDR and CDR2 SFDVKD. The CDR3 totals 15 residues.

This chain joins TRBV19 and TRBJ2-5; 10 nucleotides align to TRBD2. CDR3 length: 16 residues. CDR1 is LNHDA and CDR2 is SQIVND in the germline V gene (reference sequence). The V segment lost 2 bases and the J segment 4 bases; nucleotides outside the gene matches: 7. CDR3 sequence: CASSIRASGSLETQYF. CDR3 DNA: TGTGCCAGTAGTATACGGGCTAGCGGGAGCTTAGAGACCCAGTACTTC.

On this clonotype itself: This sequence may be a read error, since a much larger clone differs from it by one base. The rearrangement joins TRBV7-2 to TRBJ2-7, with D uncertain. The length of the CDR3 is 15 residues. V lost 5 bases to trimming and J lost 9 bases, with 23 bases between them. Germline V gives CDR1 SGHTA, CDR2 FQGNSA. CDR3 in amino acids: CASSASLGPESVQYF. CDR3 nucleotides: TGTGCCAGCAGCGCATCATTAGGACCGGAGTCCGTGCAGTACTTC. Based on the CDR3 plus reference TRBV7-2 and TRBJ2-7, the full variable domain is GAGVSQSPSNKVTEKGKDVELRCDPISGHTALYWYRQSLGQGLEFLIYFQGNSAPDKSGLPSDRFSAERTGGSVSTLTIQRTQQEDSAVYLCASSASLGPESVQYFGPGTRLTVT.

The chain combines TRBV7-2 with TRBJ1-6; no firm D call. The V gene lost 4 bases and the J gene lost 2 bases, with 9 bases spanning the gap. Germline V lookup: CDR1 SGHTA, CDR2 FQGNSA. This CDR3 has 15 amino acids. The CDR3 DNA is TGTGCCAGCAGCTACGGGCGGGCCTATAATTCACCCCTCCACTTT. It encodes CASSYGRAYNSPLHF. Drawing the rest from reference TRBV7-2 and TRBJ1-6, the complete variable domain is GAGVSQSPSNKVTEKGKDVELRCDPISGHTALYWYRQSLGQGLEFLIYFQGNSAPDKSGLPSDRFSAERTGGSVSTLTIQRTQQEDSAVYLCASSYGRAYNSPLHFGNGTRLTVT.

The chain combines TRBV6-8 with TRBJ1-2; 10 bases are a match to TRBD1. Germline CDR1 MNHGY, CDR2 SAAAGT. With 9 bases clipped from V and 4 bases from J, the junction kept 14 bases outside the gene matches. The CDR3 totals 16 residues. The CDR3 nucleotides are TGTGCCAGTCGCCTAATCGGGACAGGGGAAAGCTATGGCTACACCTTC. Translation: CASRLIGTGESYGYTF.

The CDR3: CASSAGLAGGRGEQFF. CDR3 sequence (DNA): TGTGCCAGCAGCGCCGGACTAGCGGGAGGAAGGGGTGAGCAGTTCTTC. The gene calls are TRBV5-4 and TRBJ2-1; 14 nucleotides align to TRBD2. The V segment lost 4 bases and the J segment 9 bases; nucleotides outside the gene matches: 9. The germline V gene encodes CDR1 SGHNT and CDR2 YYREEE (reference sequence). The CDR3 covers 16 residues.

This clonotype has only a few counts. The genes are TRBV24-1 and TRBJ2-1, with 12 bases matching TRBD2. Per germline, CDR1 KGHDR and CDR2 SFDVKD. Unmatched junction bases numbered 9, after V lost 4 bases and J lost 9 bases. CDR3 size: 16 residues. The CDR3 sequence: CATSDATSGSRGEQFF. CDR3 sequence (DNA): TGTGCCACCAGTGACGCGACTAGCGGGAGTAGGGGTGAGCAGTTCTTC.

This chain uses TRBV7-2 with TRBJ2-7; 10 nucleotides align to TRBD2. There are 14 residues in the CDR3. The V gene's germline CDR1 is SGHTA and CDR2 FQGNSA. V trimming: 9 bases; J trimming: 4 bases; junction bases outside the gene matches: 9. This CDR3 reads CASSLAGGGYEQYF. The CDR3, as DNA: TGTGCCAGTTCTTTAGCGGGAGGTGGGTACGAGCAGTACTTC.